This record covers a single T cell receptor (beta chain). Within the sample, other DNA sequences also encode this same CDR3. The data were taken from a study of blood T cell repertoires in COVID-19. Turning to the study itself: The United States, Italy and Spain supplied acute and convalescent COVID-19 samples. The analysed material was cDNA or gDNA that came from T cells, B-cell-depleted T cells, or PBMCs.

In the source study's methods: The authors estimated nucleated cell counts from reference gene primer amplification. The table came from immunoSEQ multiplex PCR; TCRdb's copy has only in-frame clones and leaves some out. V and J calls and clone size come straight from that table; D and trimming were deduced from the DNA. The sample yields more than 300,000 clones, under 95% seen once. The CDR3 has 14 amino acids. Germline V CDR1 and CDR2: SGHTA, FQGNSA. Trimming removed 1 base from V and 4 bases from J, with 8 bases in between. Sequencing used peripheral blood. The rearrangement joins TRBV7-2 to TRBJ1-5; D not certain. The receptor comes from a woman aged 18-35 years who had recovered from COVID-19. As DNA, the CDR3 is TGTGCCAGCAGCTTAGATCGGGGAAATCAGCCCCAGCATTTT. It encodes CASSLDRGNQPQHF.